This TCR beta chain was documented in a study of blood T cell repertoires in COVID-19. Study information: The samples span acute and convalescent COVID-19 from the United States, Italy and Spain. From T cells, B-cell-depleted T cells, or PBMCs came the material, which was cDNA or gDNA.

CDR1 is MNHEY and CDR2 is SMNVEV in the germline V gene (reference sequence). CDR3 length: 15 residues. Losses at the gene ends were 5 bases for V and 4 bases for J; bases not matched to a gene: 9. How the authors handled the data: Using reference gene primer amplification, nucleated cell counts were estimated. TCRdb's table, derived via immunoSEQ multiplex PCR, lists solely in-frame clones and lacks some. Clone size and V and J calls were adopted from that table, with D and trimming inferred from the DNA. The sample yields 350,000 to 450,000 clones, 86% seen once. The chain joins TRBV27 to TRBJ2-7; 9 nucleotides line up with TRBD2. The source is an older woman with COVID-19, enrolled during active disease. Sequenced material: peripheral blood. The CDR3 region has the DNA TGTGCCAGCAGTCCGAGTGGAGCGGGGGGTTACGAGCAGTACTTC. This sequence encodes CASSPSGAGGYEQYF.